This T cell receptor (beta chain) was sequenced in a study of identical twins (dated by TCRdb to about 2016). With respect to the entire study: The study deep-sequenced TCR alpha and beta repertoires from monozygotic twins, unrelated adults of various ages and cord blood to test whether fetal clonotypes persist. To rule out contamination, the twin experiments were replicated at different times with different library preparation protocols.

Turning to this clonotype: It has no known antigen specificity. It has no much larger one-base neighbor in the sample; base qualities were not kept.

CDR1 and CDR2, looked up from the germline V gene, are SGHNT and YENEEA. Trimming at the junction amounts to 5 bases on V and 14 bases on J, and the germline ends lie 15 bases apart. There are 11 amino acids in the CDR3, from cysteine to phenylalanine inclusive. Just the 33-base CDR3 DNA is kept, in frame starting at base 1. Library generation was performed with 5' RACE. The listed sequencing device is Illumina HiSeq 2000. Template switching added a universal primer binding site, and the final cDNA carried a unique molecular identifier that allowed TCR cDNA molecules to be counted accurately. Specific primers in the conserved constant-segment region were used to synthesize first-strand cDNA for TCR alpha and beta chains. To control for contamination, each cDNA library was double barcoded with a SMART-Mk sample barcode plus Illumina barcodes. TruSeq adapter sequences along with Illumina sample barcodes were introduced in two successive PCR steps. TCR alpha and beta cDNA libraries were sequenced on the Illumina HiSeq platform with custom primers. The study's processing was this. MiGEC processed the raw reads to extract unique molecular identifiers, while MiXCR was used to determine the CDR3 positions. Recombination models were inferred per individual with the repgenHMM and IGoR tools using an EM algorithm. Shared clonotypes were analyzed with the tcR package in R, and sharing was normalized by the product of cloneset sizes. To study raw recombination free of thymic and clonal selection effects, out-of-frame nonproductive sequences were analyzed. TCRdb applied fastp at Q25 and MiXCR to the public reads, then kept only in-frame beta chains. Identical CDR3 proteins give one entry, which carries the most common genes and DNA. The authors' filters were not applied to this entry. This sample gives 500,000 to 600,000 distinct CDR3 sequences in total; roughly a fifth of them show up just once. Together, the top ten hold about 0.99% of the sample.

Every donor was a healthy Caucasian. The twin cohort comprised three pairs of female monozygotic twins, all aged about 18 to 30 years. CD4+ and CD8+ T cell populations were isolated with positive isolation kits from Invitrogen. Overall study outcomes, separate from this receptor: Because the same donors could not be followed over many years, the conclusions depended on cross-sectional statistical analysis. Compared with coincidental sharing between unrelated individuals, an excess of low generation-probability sequences was observed among out-of-frame TCR alpha sequences shared between twins. Abundant cord blood beta clonotypes had fewer insertions, young adult naive repertoires showed a similar but weaker trend, and memory repertoires showed no such trend. In monozygotic twins, recombination models systematically underestimated out-of-frame TCR alpha sharing, but the models matched the sharing seen between unrelated individuals. The excess sharing between twins in beta out-of-frame sequences was weaker because fewer shared sequences reduced the signal-to-noise ratio. Invariant T cells such as MAIT and iNKT could partly confound zero-insertion analyses, although diverse VJ usage argued against such confounding for most clonotypes.

Separately, the same data were catalogued under a study of T cells expressing NK-cell markers. The second study reports: Three sorted T-cell subsets (CD3+CD56+NKG2C+, CD3+CD56+NKG2C- and CD3+CD56-NKG2C+) from several donors had their TCR beta-chain repertoires profiled. Among the eight sequenced donors, only one was HCMV-seronegative, while the other seven were HCMV-seropositive. To restrict sorting to alphabetaTCR-expressing T cells, an anti-gammadeltaTCR antibody was added in several experiments. For six donors, the dominant CD3+CD56+NKG2C+ clonotypes were among the top 10 CD8+ clonotypes and accounted for roughly 1.0-8% of CD8+ T cells. Those dominant clonotypes were again the most abundant among CD3+CD56-NKG2C+ cells in several donors, at about 25-60.1%. It remained unclear whether the expanded NKG2C-expressing T cell clones were specific for HCMV antigens. The eight sequenced donors were randomly selected healthy volunteers, three men and five women. A commercial ELISA kit detecting HCMV-specific IgG in serum was used to determine HCMV serostatus. MIGEC was used to demultiplex reads and group the reads by UMI, and MiTCR was used to assemble and quantify clonotypes. To exclude erroneous sequences, any TCR cDNA sequence not supported by at least two reads was discarded. The tcR package was used for downstream repertoire analysis, and clonotypes were matched between fractions using CDR3 nucleotide sequence together with V segment. Antigen specificity was annotated against VDJdb with VDJmatch, allowing one amino acid substitution in CDR3.

The rearranged segments are TRBV11-3 and TRBJ1-1; TRBD1 is a possible D gene, resting on 6 matching bases. What was sequenced was CD4+ T cells sorted from blood. This receptor was obtained from a woman under 30 in good health. The CDR3: CASSVQGESFF. The bases read TGTGCCAGCAGCGTACAGGGAGAGAGCTTCTTT. The CDR3, completed at both ends by the reference TRBV11-3 and TRBJ1-1 genes, gives the full variable domain EAGVVQSPRYKIIEKKQPVAFWCNPISGHNTLYWYLQNLGQGPELLIRYENEEAVDDSQLPKDRFSAERLKGVDSTLKIQPAELGDSAVYLCASSVQGESFFGQGTRLTVV.